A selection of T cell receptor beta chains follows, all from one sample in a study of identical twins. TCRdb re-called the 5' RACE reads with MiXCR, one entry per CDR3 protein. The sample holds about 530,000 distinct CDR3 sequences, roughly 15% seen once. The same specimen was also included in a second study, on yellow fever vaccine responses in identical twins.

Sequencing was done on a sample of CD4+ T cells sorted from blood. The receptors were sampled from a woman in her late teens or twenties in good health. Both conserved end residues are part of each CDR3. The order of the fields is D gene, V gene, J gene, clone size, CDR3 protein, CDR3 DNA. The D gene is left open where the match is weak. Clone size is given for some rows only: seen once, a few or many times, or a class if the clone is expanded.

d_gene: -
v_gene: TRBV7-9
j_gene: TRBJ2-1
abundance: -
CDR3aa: CASSLRFFVLNNNEQFF
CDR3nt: TGTGCCAGCAGCTTACGGTTTTTTGTGTTGAATAACAATGAGCAGTTCTTC

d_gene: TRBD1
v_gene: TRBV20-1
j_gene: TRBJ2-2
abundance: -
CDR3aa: CSAMTGTAGGELFF
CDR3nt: TGCAGTGCCATGACAGGGACGGCCGGCGGGGAGCTGTTTTTT

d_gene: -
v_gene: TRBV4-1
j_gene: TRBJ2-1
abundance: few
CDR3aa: CASSQDGARAASYNEQFF
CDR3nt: TGCGCCAGCAGCCAAGATGGGGCCAGAGCAGCCTCCTACAATGAGCAGTTCTTC

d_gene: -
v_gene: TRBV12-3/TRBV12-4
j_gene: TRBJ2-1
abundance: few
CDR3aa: CASSTGTPSSYNEQFF
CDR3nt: TGTGCCAGCAGTACGGGGACTCCCAGCTCCTACAATGAGCAGTTCTTC

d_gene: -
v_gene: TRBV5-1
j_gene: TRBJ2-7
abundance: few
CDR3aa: CASSSTSLATYEQYF
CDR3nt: TGCGCCAGCAGCTCGACCAGTCTAGCCACCTACGAGCAGTACTTC

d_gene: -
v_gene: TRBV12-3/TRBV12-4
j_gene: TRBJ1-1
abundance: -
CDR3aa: CASRRRNMNTEAFF
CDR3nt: TGTGCCAGCAGGCGCAGGAACATGAACACTGAAGCTTTCTTT

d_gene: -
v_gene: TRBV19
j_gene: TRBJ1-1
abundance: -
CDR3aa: CASTQPSTVEAFF
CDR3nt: TGTGCCAGTACCCAACCCAGTACGGTTGAAGCTTTCTTT

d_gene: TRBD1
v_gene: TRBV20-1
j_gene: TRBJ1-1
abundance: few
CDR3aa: CSAIRGQGSAFF
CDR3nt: TGCAGTGCTATCCGCGGACAGGGATCAGCTTTCTTT

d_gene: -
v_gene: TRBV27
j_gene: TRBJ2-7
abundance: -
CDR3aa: CASRPLSGTGIYEQYF
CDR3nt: TGTGCCAGCAGACCCCTCTCCGGGACTGGCATCTACGAGCAGTACTTC

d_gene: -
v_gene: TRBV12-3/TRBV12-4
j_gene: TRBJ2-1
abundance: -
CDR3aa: CASSLPGGNEQFF
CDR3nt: TGTGCCAGCAGTTTACCCGGGGGCAATGAGCAGTTCTTC

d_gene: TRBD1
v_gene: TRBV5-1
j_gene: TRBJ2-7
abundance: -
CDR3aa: CASTHDRGHEQYF
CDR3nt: TGCGCCAGCACCCACGACAGGGGACACGAGCAGTACTTC

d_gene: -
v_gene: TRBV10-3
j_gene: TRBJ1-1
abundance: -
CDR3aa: CAISDLSGPNTEAFF
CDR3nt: TGTGCCATCAGTGACCTATCGGGTCCGAACACTGAAGCTTTCTTT

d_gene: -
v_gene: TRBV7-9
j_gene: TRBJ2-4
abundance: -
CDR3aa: CASSRADTAKNIQYF
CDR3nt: TGTGCCAGCAGCCGGGCCGATACAGCCAAAAACATTCAGTACTTC

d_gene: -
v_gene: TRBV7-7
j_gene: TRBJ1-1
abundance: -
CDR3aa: CASSLWQNTEAFF
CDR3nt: TGTGCCAGCAGCTTGTGGCAGAACACTGAAGCTTTCTTT